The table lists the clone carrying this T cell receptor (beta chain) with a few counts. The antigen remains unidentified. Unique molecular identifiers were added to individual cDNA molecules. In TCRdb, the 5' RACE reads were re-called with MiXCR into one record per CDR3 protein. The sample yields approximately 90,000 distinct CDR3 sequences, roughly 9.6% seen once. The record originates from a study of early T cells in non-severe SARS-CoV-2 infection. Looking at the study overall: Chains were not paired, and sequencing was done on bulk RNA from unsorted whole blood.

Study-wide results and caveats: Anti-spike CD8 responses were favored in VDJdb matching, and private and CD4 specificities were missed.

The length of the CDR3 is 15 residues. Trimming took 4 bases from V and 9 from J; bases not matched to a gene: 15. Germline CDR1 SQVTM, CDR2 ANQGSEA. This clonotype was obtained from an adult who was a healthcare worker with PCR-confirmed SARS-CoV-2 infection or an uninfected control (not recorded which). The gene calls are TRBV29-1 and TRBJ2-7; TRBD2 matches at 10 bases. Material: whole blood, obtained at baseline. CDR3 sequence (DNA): TGCAGCGTTGCGGCACGGTTAGCGGGGGGCCGTGGGCAGTACTTC. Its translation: CSVAARLAGGRGQYF.